These T cell receptor beta chains were read from a single sample in a study of Graves' ophthalmopathy and Graves' hyperthyroidism. TCRdb redid the calling of the multiplex PCR reads with MiXCR, one entry per CDR3 protein. The sample has around 400,000 distinct CDR3 sequences; around 16% are singletons. Sample: peripheral blood. These receptors were obtained from a woman under 30 with Graves' ophthalmopathy. Both conserved end residues are part of each CDR3. A D gene is named only where the DNA matches it firmly. Clone size appears in some rows only: once, few, many, or a class for an expanded clone.

d_gene	v_gene	abundance	j_gene	CDR3aa	CDR3nt
NA	TRBV6-1	many	TRBJ2-7	CASSGTGVEQYF	TGTGCCAGCAGTGGTACTGGGGTCGAGCAGTACTTC
NA	TRBV5-1	NA	TRBJ1-1	CASSPPGRPEAFF	TGCGCCAGCAGCCCTCCGGGACGCCCGGAAGCTTTCTTT
NA	TRBV6-1	NA	TRBJ1-2	CASANSYYGYTF	TGTGCCAGCGCAAACTCATACTATGGCTACACCTTC
NA	TRBV9	many	TRBJ1-4	CASSVAQSTNEKLFF	TGTGCCAGCAGCGTAGCTCAGTCAACTAATGAAAAACTGTTTTTT
NA	TRBV20-1	many	TRBJ2-7	CSAQKPRGGYEQYF	TGCAGTGCCCAAAAACCCAGGGGAGGCTACGAGCAGTACTTC
NA	TRBV6-2/TRBV6-3	many	TRBJ1-5	CASSPVGVYSNQPQHF	TGTGCCAGCAGTCCCGTTGGGGTGTATAGCAATCAGCCCCAGCATTTT
NA	TRBV11-2	many	TRBJ1-1	CASSFTGLTEAFF	TGTGCCAGCAGCTTCACAGGGTTGACTGAAGCTTTCTTT
NA	TRBV9	many	TRBJ2-2	CASSVTGTGELFF	TGTGCCAGCAGCGTAACCGGGACCGGGGAGCTGTTTTTT
NA	TRBV2	many	TRBJ2-2	CASSEGELRTNTGELFF	TGTGCCAGCAGTGAAGGGGAGCTACGGACGAACACCGGGGAGCTGTTTTTT
NA	TRBV6-1	NA	TRBJ1-1	CASMRSPNTEAFF	TGTGCCAGCATGCGCAGCCCGAACACTGAAGCTTTCTTT
TRBD2	TRBV12-3/TRBV12-4	few	TRBJ2-7	CASRGTSSGEQYF	TGTGCCAGCAGAGGGACTAGCTCCGGCGAGCAGTACTTC
NA	TRBV4-3	many	TRBJ2-2	CASSQVGGPANTGELFF	TGCGCCAGCAGCCAAGTCGGAGGGCCAGCGAACACCGGGGAGCTGTTTTTT
NA	TRBV6-1	many	TRBJ1-2	CASRTGLTGGYTF	TGTGCCAGCAGAACCGGGCTTACAGGCGGCTACACCTTC
TRBD1	TRBV12-3/TRBV12-4	many	TRBJ1-2	CASRRGQGAYGYTF	TGTGCCAGCAGAAGGGGACAGGGGGCTTATGGCTACACCTTC
NA	TRBV2	many	TRBJ1-5	CASSADGVASNQPQHF	TGTGCCAGCAGTGCTGACGGGGTGGCTAGCAATCAGCCCCAGCATTTT
NA	TRBV28	many	TRBJ1-3	CASSLSGTSGNTIYF	TGTGCCAGCAGTTTATCGGGTACATCTGGAAACACCATATATTTT
TRBD1	TRBV18	many	TRBJ1-1	CASSLDRGSHTEAFF	TGTGCCAGCTCACTAGACAGGGGGTCCCACACTGAAGCTTTCTTT